This T cell receptor (beta chain) was sequenced for a study of regulatory T cells in long-lasting Graves disease. According to the study, TCR beta libraries were built with iRepertoire HTBI primers and CDR3-region Arm-PCR. A single record per CDR3 protein comes from TCRdb applying MiXCR to the multiplex PCR reads. The profile shows about 470,000 distinct CDR3 sequences, roughly 21% of them singletons. Study observations and caveats: Authors noted too few samples as a limitation.

The time point was: persistent/refractory GD, antithyroid drugs over 5 years with positive TRAb. Extracted PBMC RNA gave rise to the TCR library. As to this clonotype: The antigen is not known.

This CDR3 contains 13 residues. V gave up 9 bases and J gave up 3 bases, with 9 bases separating them. Per the germline V gene, CDR1 is LNHDA and CDR2 is SQIVND (reference sequence). Material: peripheral blood mononuclear cells (PBMCs), obtained when the disease was refractory, from a patient treated with antithyroid drugs. This receptor was identified in a female donor with Graves disease. V gene TRBV19 combines with J gene TRBJ1-6, with TRBD1 as a possible D gene (6 bases). CDR3 in amino acids: CASGTYYNSPLHF. In DNA, the CDR3 is TGTGCCAGCGGGACATACTATAATTCACCCCTCCACTTT.